This T cell receptor beta chain was sequenced for a study of cytomegalovirus exposure and HLA in healthy donors listed by TCRdb under 2017. Concerning the study at large: An earlier analysis of more than 550 of the donors reported around 280 Gb of sequence data and 95 million to 130 million unique TCR beta sequences obtained from 150 million to 200 million T cells. A later genetic analysis took genome-wide SNP genotypes for about three fifths of the roughly 700 donors and used that subset as a discovery cohort. Using immunosequencing, the study profiled T cell repertoires from about 650 subjects and related those repertoires to cytomegalovirus serostatus. Every repertoire in the discovery cohort had been generated on one and the same sequencing platform. On average, around 200,000 unique TCR beta nucleotide sequences were sequenced per donor among several hundred genotyped donors of the cohort, with around 19% of those sequences being non-productive. HLA typing covered class I and class II loci at four-digit resolution. Typing coverage differed by locus: A, B, C, DRB1 and DQB1 were typed in about 629-640 donors, DQA1 in 522, DPA1 in roughly 590, and DPB1 in 450 to 490. To decide whether each TCR beta V gene segment behaved as functional or pseudogenic, an earlier analysis of some 600 of the donors relied on high-throughput TCR beta sequencing. The study aimed to test whether cataloging public T cell receptors could reveal signatures of past pathogen exposure. The later analysis used no new phenotypic data to find candidate immune exposures, relying instead on TCR beta sequences and their occurrence across donors. High-throughput TCR immunosequencing, statistical association of individual TCRs with disease status, and machine learning were combined to predict cytomegalovirus infection status. Donor age, sex, ethnicity and CMV serostatus were collected together with the repertoire data. In addition to the first cohort of 666 subjects, a separate validation cohort of approximately 130 different subjects was used. A later analysis re-analyzed previously published TCR beta repertoires from roughly 630 donors and added high-resolution HLA genotyping to study TCR occurrence patterns. The genetic ancestry cluster associated with self-reported Caucasian donors included around four fifths of the roughly 390 genotyped donors. Roughly 310 gigabases of sequencing data and 70 million to 85 million unique TCR sequences were included in an early release covering roughly 600 HLA-typed donors. Several DR-DQ haplotypes were handled as single units for association and clustering because linkage in the cohort was strong. The investigation overall reported the following: In this cohort, only TCR beta chains were sequenced, and detectable features were limited by the absence of alpha or paired-chain data. Immune exposure information for the cohort was limited to CMV serostatus. The presence/absence analyses assumed that sequencing depth was roughly uniform across donors, and that assumption may not be true. The study listed 164 TCR beta chains as associated with cytomegalovirus. A later analysis found that HLA-associated TCR beta chains were more clonally expanded and had lower generation probabilities than equally common non-associated chains. In a later analysis, some 17,000 TCR beta sequences were associated with specific HLA alleles at a false discovery rate of 0.05. A further reported finding was that TCR beta sequences accurately predicted the HLA-A and HLA-B alleles for most subjects in the first cohort. Because HLA typing was unavailable for some donors at each locus, only the typed subset was used in association tests. According to a later analysis, most CMV-associated TCR beta chains appeared to be HLA-restricted, and the HLA associations seemed to be driven largely by CMV exposure. Broadly in line with IMGT annotations, most TCR beta V segments showed up in productive rearrangements about 87% or about 30% of the time in an earlier analysis of 450 to 750 of the donors. Most TCR sequences were seen in very few donors, while some public TCRs were found in many individuals. In both the original and validation cohorts, the classifier was reported to diagnose cytomegalovirus status with high specificity and sensitivity. In a later analysis, the rate of TCR association differed among HLA loci, with DRB1 alleles having the most associated TCRs and HLA-C alleles having the fewest. Correlated functional status among segregating V segments might be attributable to linkage disequilibrium, but an unknown experimental factor could not be ruled out. A later analysis reported that several top co-occurrence clusters appeared linked to parvovirus B19, influenza, CMV and Epstein-Barr virus. Approximately 16 rarely observed V segments, including chromosome 9 orphons, were excluded from the earlier analysis of several hundred of the donors because counts were too low. The authors suggested that the approach could potentially be generalized to other disease states and immunological phenotypes. A few of the identified cytomegalovirus-associated TCR beta chains were confirmed in vitro to be specific for cytomegalovirus antigens. A later genetic analysis reported fewer N-insertions in productive TCRs among donors in an Asian-associated ancestry cluster than the roughly 720-donor mean. The sequencing pipeline was judged likely to have produced a cluster of highly shared sequence variants as a technical artifact. An association between a missense DCLRE1C variant and V-gene and J-gene trimming of TCR beta chains was found in a later genetic analysis and replicated in an independent cohort. Strong co-occurrence of HLA alleles, especially DR and DQ, made assigning TCR associations to individual alleles difficult.

About this clone itself: Its antigen target is currently unknown. Base qualities are not provided; no much larger clone lies one nucleotide away.

The cohort consisted of hundreds of healthy bone marrow donors. All cohort members were sampled while nominally healthy, although unrecorded immune exposures were likely present. The donor tested CMV seronegative and was one of the 352 seronegative cohort members. Each donor provided a peripheral blood sample, and peripheral blood mononuclear cells were used for TCR beta sequencing. The Qiagen DNeasy Blood Extraction Kit was used to extract genomic DNA from the blood cell samples. The library was generated by the immunoSEQ multiplex PCR assay. The multiplex PCR relied on a mix of 60 forward primers for TCR Vbeta segments and 13 reverse primers for TCR Jbeta segments. The CDR3 region of rearranged TCR beta genes was amplified from genomic DNA with a multiplex PCR assay. The amplified TCR beta libraries were sequenced on the Illumina HiSeq System as 87-base-pair reads. Per the original workflow: Across the roughly 670 repertoires, a later analysis counted roughly 84 million unique TCR beta chains, approximately 10 million of which were shared by at least two donors. Raw reads were error-corrected and collapsed into unique sequences by a nearest-neighbor algorithm in which closely related sequences were merged to remove PCR and sequencing errors. V, D and J gene segments were assigned by aligning CDR3 sequences to IMGT reference sequences. For a sequence to be retained, a match of at least six nucleotides to both a V gene segment and a J gene segment was required. A rearrangement was called productive if the CDR3 had no stop codons and remained in frame with V and J, and every other rearrangement was called non-productive. CDR3 was defined by IMGT convention, running from the second conserved V-encoded cysteine to the conserved J-encoded phenylalanine. The earlier analysis of about 610 of the donors excluded sequences that lacked an unambiguous match to a single V gene segment. In an earlier analysis of 450 to 750 of the donors, a V segment was called functional when productive rearrangements were above 56.7%, and segregating when the standard deviation between donors exceeded 5%. A statistical classification framework was developed to diagnose cytomegalovirus status using the catalog of TCR beta chain sequences. V and J gene assignment, in a later analysis, came from comparing TCR nucleotide sequences with IMGT/GENE-DB human TR gene sequences. In a later analysis, CDR3 sequences and most-parsimonious VDJ recombination scenarios were assigned using the TCRdist pipeline. In a later analysis, each TCR beta chain was defined by its CDR3 amino acid sequence together with its V-gene family, and reads lacking a unique V-gene family were excluded. In a later analysis, 500 to 700 highly shared, low-generation-probability nucleotide sequences were removed to address suspected cross-contamination and a sequencing artifact. A later analysis calculated a clonal expansion index for each public chain from normalized within-repertoire ranks of inferred template counts. In a later analysis, generation probabilities were computed using a VDJ recombination model fitted to out-of-frame rearrangements, and the results were checked against IGoR. In a later analysis, hypergeometric tests were used to score TCR-TCR, TCR-HLA and TCR-CMV co-occurrence, with a repertoire-size bias correction applied to TCR pairs. A later analysis estimated false discovery rates by permuting HLA or CMV assignments 20 times. In a later analysis, co-occurring TCRs were grouped using DBSCAN, with TCRdist sequence similarity added in when clustering inside HLA-allele-positive subsets. Co-occurrence clustering excluded repertoires with fewer than 30,000 or more than 120,000 public chains, plus five with anomalous nucleotide sharing. TCRdb stores this immuneACCESS table with in-frame sequences only. Part of the clones is absent; in the studies checked, under half of the shortfall reflects unresolved V genes, and no reason is known for the rest. V, J and clone size are taken as reported in that table, and D and trimming were inferred from the DNA itself. Within this sample are under 100,000 clones, with roughly 73% of them counted one time only. Of the sample, about 2.1% is held by the ten largest clones.

The receptor was derived from a boy between 10 and 17 years old in good health and CMV-seronegative. The sequencing input was PBMCs.

The CDR3 region: CASSRHRGTNEKLFF. The nucleotides read TGCGCCAGCAGCCGCCACAGGGGTACTAATGAAAAACTGTTTTTT. The sequence is built from TRBV4-3 and TRBJ1-4; TRBD1 fits 7 bases in the junction. CDR1 is given as LGHNA and CDR2 as YSLEER, both from the germline V gene. Ends trimmed: V by 4 bases, J by 2 bases; bases unmatched to a gene: 4. The CDR3 sequence holds 15 residues, the cysteine and phenylalanine included. Left in the record is the CDR3 DNA by itself, 45 bases read in frame from the first base.